These 6 T cell receptor beta chains share one sample of origin, sequenced in a study of technical replicates of blood from a few donors. Here immunoSEQ multiplex PCR was the method, and the copy in TCRdb shows in-frame clones only, minus some. The sample holds approximately 85,000 clones, about 91% seen once. The specimen sequenced was T cells isolated from PBMCs. Source of these receptors: a human donor in good health.

The V gene is TRBV5-1, the J gene TRBJ2-5; 7 bases line up with TRBD1. The germline V gene encodes CDR1 SGHRS and CDR2 YFSETQ. Trimming removed 0 bases from V and 7 bases from J; junction bases left unmatched: 9. CDR3 length: 15 amino acids. The DNA for the CDR3 is TGCGCCAGCAGCTTGGCCCGGGACAGACTCGGGACCCAGTACTTC. Its translation is CASSLARDRLGTQYF. Combining the CDR3 with reference TRBV5-1 and TRBJ2-5 gives the whole variable domain KAGVTQTPRYLIKTRGQQVTLSCSPISGHRSVSWYQQTPGQGLQFLFEYFSETQRNKGNFPGRFSGRQFSNSRSEMNVSTLELGDSALYLCASSLARDRLGTQYFGPGTRLLVL.

The J gene is TRBJ2-2, the V gene TRBV28; tentatively, D is TRBD2 (6 bases). Germline CDR1 and CDR2: MDHEN and SYDVKM. Trimming left V 5 bases short and J 8 bases short, with 12 bases between. CDR3 length: 13 amino acids. For the CDR3, the DNA is TGTGCCAGCAGTCCCACGACTAGGGGGGAGCTGTTTTTT. Amino acid sequence: CASSPTTRGELFF.

CDR3 bases: TGCGCCAGCAGCCAGACAGGGGAGGGCTACTCTTATGGCTACACCTTC. This translates into CASSQTGEGYSYGYTF. The chain couples TRBV5-1 to TRBJ1-2; TRBD1 matches 8 bases. CDR3 size: 16 residues. CDR1 is SGHRS, CDR2 YFSETQ, per germline. Trimming at V came to 4 bases and at J to 5 bases, leaving 13 bases not matched to a gene.

The rearrangement uses TRBV5-5 and TRBJ2-2; TRBD2 aligns across 8 bases. The CDR3 spans 16 residues. Germline V CDR1 and CDR2: SGHKS, YYEKEE (reference sequence). V shed 2 bases and J 6 bases; nucleotides not matched to a gene: 9. The CDR3 sequence is CASSFLAGGRAGELFF. The CDR3 coding sequence is TGTGCCAGCAGCTTTCTGGCGGGGGGCCGGGCCGGGGAGCTGTTTTTT.

The chain couples TRBV5-1 to TRBJ2-5, with TRBD1 as a possible D gene (6 bases). V was cut by 0 bases and J by 4 bases, with 7 bases left in between. Germline loops: CDR1 SGHRS, CDR2 YFSETQ. The CDR3 spans 13 residues. In DNA, the CDR3 is TGCGCCAGCAGCTTGGTGGGGGCAGAGACCCAGTACTTC. Translation gives CASSLVGAETQYF.

J is TRBJ2-2 and V is TRBV11-3; tentatively, D is TRBD2 (5 bases). This CDR3 has 17 residues. Germline CDR1 reads SGHNT; CDR2 reads YENEEA. V lost 0 bases and J 3 bases, leaving 14 bases between the germline ends. The CDR3 sequence: CASSLDLMWEYTGELFF. CDR3 DNA sequence: TGTGCCAGCAGCTTAGATCTGATGTGGGAGTACACCGGGGAGCTGTTTTTT. The whole variable domain, filled in from reference TRBV11-3 and TRBJ2-2, reads EAGVVQSPRYKIIEKKQPVAFWCNPISGHNTLYWYLQNLGQGPELLIRYENEEAVDDSQLPKDRFSAERLKGVDSTLKIQPAELGDSAVYLCASSLDLMWEYTGELFFGEGSRLTVL.